This entry lists 9 T cell receptor beta chains sequenced from one sample in a study of control samples from healthy donors and cancer patients. Sequencing was performed with immunoSEQ multiplex PCR; in TCRdb, only in-frame clones are kept and a portion is missing. The sample yields about 89,000 clones, under 90% seen once. The sample comprised blood. These receptors were taken from a woman aged 35 to 49 in good health.

The V and J genes are TRBV6-2 or TRBV6-3 and TRBJ2-1; 9 bases are a match to TRBD2. Germline values: CDR1 MNHEY, CDR2 SVGEGT. Losses at the gene ends were 6 bases for V and 4 bases for J; bases not matched to a gene: 16. The CDR3 runs to 18 residues. The CDR3 coding sequence is TGTGCCAGCAGCCTCAGTTACGGAGCGGGGGGACGATACAATGAGCAGTTCTTC. This gives the protein CASSLSYGAGGRYNEQFF.

This clone was seen only once. The chain carries TRBV6-5 and TRBJ1-6; 7 bases agree with TRBD1. V shed 8 bases and J 7 bases; nucleotides not matched to a gene: 11. Germline lookup yields CDR1 MNHEY and CDR2 SVGAGI. The CDR3 covers 15 residues. The CDR3 coding sequence is TGTGCCAGCGGGGACGGGACAGCGGGGAATTCACCCCTCCACTTT. It translates to CASGDGTAGNSPLHF.

This chain links TRBV4-1 with TRBJ2-7; 10 positions match TRBD1. The CDR3 runs to 17 residues. The V segment lost 1 base and the J segment 2 bases; nucleotides outside the gene matches: 8. Germline values: CDR1 MGHRA, CDR2 YSYEKL. CDR3 nucleotide sequence: TGCGCCAGCAGCCAAGGATGGGACAGGGGTTTCCCCTACGAGCAGTACTTC. Its protein is CASSQGWDRGFPYEQYF.

The V call is TRBV29-1, the J call TRBJ2-2; D may be TRBD1 (5 bases). The V and J ends lost 4 bases and 0 bases respectively, with 9 bases between them. The CDR3 length is 14 residues. Germline V CDR1 and CDR2: SQVTM, ANQGSEA. CDR3 in amino acids: CSVAQGANTGELFF. The CDR3 coding sequence is TGCAGCGTTGCGCAGGGCGCGAACACCGGGGAGCTGTTTTTT.

In this sample, this clone turned up a few times. This chain uses TRBV20-1 with TRBJ1-2; D is unresolved. Trimming stripped 7 bases from V and 4 bases from J, with 10 bases between. The CDR3 loop spans 11 amino acids. Per the germline V gene, CDR1 is DFQATT and CDR2 is SNEGSKA (reference sequence). The CDR3 sequence is CSGPEAYGYTF. CDR3 nucleotides: TGCAGTGGACCCGAAGCCTATGGCTACACCTTC.

The V call is TRBV27, the J call TRBJ2-6; no clear D gene. Trimming removed 5 bases at V and 4 bases at J, with 15 bases between. This CDR3 spans 16 amino acids. CDR1 is MNHEY and CDR2 is SMNVEV in the germline V gene (reference sequence). Written as DNA, the CDR3 is TGTGCCAGCAGTGTGGAGAGGCCGGCCGGGGCCAACGTCCTGACTTTC. Encoded protein: CASSVERPAGANVLTF.

Details on this clone: It may be a read error: a sequence one base away is much more abundant. J is TRBJ1-4 and V is TRBV5-1, with 7 positions matching TRBD1. Unmatched junction bases numbered 2, after V lost 0 bases and J lost 0 bases. The CDR3 has 16 residues. The germline CDR1 and CDR2 sequences are SGHRS and YFSETQ. CDR3 region: CASSLGQGATNEKLFF. DNA for the CDR3: TGCGCCAGCAGCTTGGGGCAGGGGGCAACTAATGAAAAACTGTTTTTT.

The chain has TRBV5-4 and TRBJ2-2; D unresolved. In germline, CDR1 is SGHNT, CDR2 YYREEE (reference sequence). V was cut by 0 bases and J by 6 bases, with 3 bases left in between. The CDR3 has 12 amino acids. CDR3 protein: CASSLGAGELFF. Here the CDR3 DNA reads TGTGCCAGCAGCTTGGGGGCCGGGGAGCTGTTTTTT.

The chain combines TRBV4-1 with TRBJ1-2; tentatively, D is TRBD1 (6 bases). This CDR3 is built from 15 residues. Trimming stripped 1 base from V and 5 bases from J, with 14 bases between. The germline V gene has CDR1 MGHRA and CDR2 YSYEKL. CDR3 region: CASSQADSFTYGYTF. The CDR3 DNA reads TGCGCCAGCAGCCAAGCGGACAGTTTTACTTATGGCTACACCTTC.